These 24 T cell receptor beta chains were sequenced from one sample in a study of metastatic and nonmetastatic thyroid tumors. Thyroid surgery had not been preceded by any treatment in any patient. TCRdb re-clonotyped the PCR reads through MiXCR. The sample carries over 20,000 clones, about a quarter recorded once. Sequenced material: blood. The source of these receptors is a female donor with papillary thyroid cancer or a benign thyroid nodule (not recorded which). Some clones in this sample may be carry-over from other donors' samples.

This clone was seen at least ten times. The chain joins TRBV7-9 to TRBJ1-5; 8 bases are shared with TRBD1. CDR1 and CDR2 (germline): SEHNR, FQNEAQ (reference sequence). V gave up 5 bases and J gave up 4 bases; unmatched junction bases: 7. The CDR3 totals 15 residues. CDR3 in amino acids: CASSHGQGRNQPQHF. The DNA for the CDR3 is TGTGCCAGCAGCCATGGACAGGGACGGAATCAGCCCCAGCATTTT.

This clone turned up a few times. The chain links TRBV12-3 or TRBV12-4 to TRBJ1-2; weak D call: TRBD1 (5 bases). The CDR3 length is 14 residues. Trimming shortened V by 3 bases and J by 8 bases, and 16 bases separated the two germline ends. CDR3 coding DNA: TGTGCCAGCAGTTTTGGAGCGGGGAGGGGAGGCTACACCTTC. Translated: CASSFGAGRGGYTF.

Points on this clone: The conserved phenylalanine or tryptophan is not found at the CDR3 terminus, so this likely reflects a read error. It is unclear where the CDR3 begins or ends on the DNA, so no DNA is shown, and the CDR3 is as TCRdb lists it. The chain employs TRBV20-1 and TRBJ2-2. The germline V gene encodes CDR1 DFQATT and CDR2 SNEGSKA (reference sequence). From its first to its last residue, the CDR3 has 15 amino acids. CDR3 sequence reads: CSAIWDQTNTWELFL.

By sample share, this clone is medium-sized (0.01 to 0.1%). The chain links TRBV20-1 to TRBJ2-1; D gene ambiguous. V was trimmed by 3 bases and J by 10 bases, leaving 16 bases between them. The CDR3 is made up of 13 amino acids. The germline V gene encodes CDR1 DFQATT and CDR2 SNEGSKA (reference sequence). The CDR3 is CSASSLGAREQFF. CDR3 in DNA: TGCAGTGCTAGTAGCCTCGGCGCCAGGGAGCAGTTCTTC.

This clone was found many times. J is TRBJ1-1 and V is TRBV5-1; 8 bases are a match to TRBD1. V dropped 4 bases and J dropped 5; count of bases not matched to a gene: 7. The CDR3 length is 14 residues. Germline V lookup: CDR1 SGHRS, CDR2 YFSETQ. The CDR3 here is CASSKYRGKTEAFF. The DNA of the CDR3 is TGCGCCAGCAGCAAGTACAGGGGGAAGACTGAAGCTTTCTTT. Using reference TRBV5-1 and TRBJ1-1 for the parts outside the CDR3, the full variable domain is KAGVTQTPRYLIKTRGQQVTLSCSPISGHRSVSWYQQTPGQGLQFLFEYFSETQRNKGNFPGRFSGRQFSNSRSEMNVSTLELGDSALYLCASSKYRGKTEAFFGQGTRLTVV.

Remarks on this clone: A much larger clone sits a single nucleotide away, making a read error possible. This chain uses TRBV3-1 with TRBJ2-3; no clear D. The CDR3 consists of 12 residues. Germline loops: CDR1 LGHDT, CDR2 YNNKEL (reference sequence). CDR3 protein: CARSQVADTQYF. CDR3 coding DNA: TGTGCCCGCAGCCAAGTGGCAGATACGCAGTATTTT.

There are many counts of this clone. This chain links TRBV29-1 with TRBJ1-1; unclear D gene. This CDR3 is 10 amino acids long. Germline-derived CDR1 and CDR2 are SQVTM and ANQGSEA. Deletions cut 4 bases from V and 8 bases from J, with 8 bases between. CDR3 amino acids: CSVVNSEAFF. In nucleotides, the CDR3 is TGCAGCGTTGTGAACAGCGAAGCTTTCTTT.

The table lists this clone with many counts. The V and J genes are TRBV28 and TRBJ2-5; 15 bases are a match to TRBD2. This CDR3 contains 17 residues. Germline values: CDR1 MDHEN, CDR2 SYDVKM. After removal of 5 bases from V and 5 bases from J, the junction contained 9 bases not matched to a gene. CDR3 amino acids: CASSLFRTSGRVETQYF. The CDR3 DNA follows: TGTGCCAGCAGTCTCTTCCGGACTAGCGGGAGGGTGGAGACCCAGTACTTC.

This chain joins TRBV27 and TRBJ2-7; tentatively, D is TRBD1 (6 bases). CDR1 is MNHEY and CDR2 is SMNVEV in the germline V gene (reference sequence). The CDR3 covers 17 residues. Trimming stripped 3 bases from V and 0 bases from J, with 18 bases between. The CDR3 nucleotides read TGTGCCAGCAGTTTGGGGCTTGGTCAGGGGTCCTCCTACGAGCAGTACTTC. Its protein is CASSLGLGQGSSYEQYF.

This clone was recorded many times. CDR3 protein: CASRRDETDTQYF. CDR3 DNA: TGTGCCAGCCGGAGGGATGAAACAGATACGCAGTATTTT. This chain connects TRBV6-4 to TRBJ2-3, with D possibly matching TRBD2 (6 bases). Trimming removed 8 bases from V and 3 bases from J, with 12 bases in between. The CDR3 has 13 residues. Looked up from germline, CDR1 is MRHNA and CDR2 is SNTAGT.

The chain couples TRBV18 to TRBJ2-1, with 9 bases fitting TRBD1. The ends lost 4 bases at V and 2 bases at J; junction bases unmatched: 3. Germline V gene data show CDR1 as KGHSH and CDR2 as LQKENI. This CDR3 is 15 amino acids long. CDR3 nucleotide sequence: TGTGCCAGCTCACAAGGGACAGGGCCCTACAATGAGCAGTTCTTC. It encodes CASSQGTGPYNEQFF.

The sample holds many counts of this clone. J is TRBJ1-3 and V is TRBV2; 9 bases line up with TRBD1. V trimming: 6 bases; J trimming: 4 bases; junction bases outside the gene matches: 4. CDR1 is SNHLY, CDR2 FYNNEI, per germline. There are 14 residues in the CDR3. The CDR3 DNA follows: TGTGCCAGCAGAGGGACAGGGTCCGGAAACACCATATATTTT. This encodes CASRGTGSGNTIYF. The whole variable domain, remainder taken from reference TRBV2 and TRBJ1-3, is EPEVTQTPSHQVTQMGQEVILRCVPISNHLYFYWYRQILGQKVEFLVSFYNNEISEKSEIFDDQFSVERPDGSNFTLKIRSTKLEDSAMYFCASRGTGSGNTIYFGEGSWLTVV.

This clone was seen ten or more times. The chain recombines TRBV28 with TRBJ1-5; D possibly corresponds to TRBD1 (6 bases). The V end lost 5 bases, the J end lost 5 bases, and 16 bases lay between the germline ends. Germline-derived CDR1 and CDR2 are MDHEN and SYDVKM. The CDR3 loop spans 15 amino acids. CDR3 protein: CASSVGGQSYQPQHF. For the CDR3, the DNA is TGTGCCAGCAGTGTGGGGGGGCAGTCATATCAGCCCCAGCATTTT.

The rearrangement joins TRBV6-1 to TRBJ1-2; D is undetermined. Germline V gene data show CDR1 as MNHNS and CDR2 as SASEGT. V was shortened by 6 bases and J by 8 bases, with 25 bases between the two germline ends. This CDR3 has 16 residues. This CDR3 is CASRSGSLTLGNGYTF. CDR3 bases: TGTGCCAGCAGGTCCGGGTCCTTAACACTGGGAAACGGCTACACCTTC.

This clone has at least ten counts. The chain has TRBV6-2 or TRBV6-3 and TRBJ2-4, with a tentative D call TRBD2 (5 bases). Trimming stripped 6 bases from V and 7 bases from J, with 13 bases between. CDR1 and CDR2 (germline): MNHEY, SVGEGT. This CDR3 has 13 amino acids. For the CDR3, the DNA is TGTGCCAGCAGGCGCGGGCTCCTTAACATTCAGTACTTC. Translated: CASRRGLLNIQYF.

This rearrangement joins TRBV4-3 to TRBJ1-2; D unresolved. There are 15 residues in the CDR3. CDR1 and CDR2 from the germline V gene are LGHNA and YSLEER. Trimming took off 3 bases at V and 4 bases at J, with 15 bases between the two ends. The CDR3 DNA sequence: TGCGCCAGCAGCCAGGAAAACGTATTTAGCTATGGCTACACCTTC. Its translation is CASSQENVFSYGYTF.

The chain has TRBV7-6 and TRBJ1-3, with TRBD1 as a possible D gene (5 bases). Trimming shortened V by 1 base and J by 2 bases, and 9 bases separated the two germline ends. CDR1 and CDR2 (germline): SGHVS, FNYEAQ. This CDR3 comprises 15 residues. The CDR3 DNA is TGTGCCAGCAGCTTAGTTTGGGGCACTGGAAACACCATATATTTT. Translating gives CASSLVWGTGNTIYF.

In nucleotides, the CDR3 is TGTGCCAGCAGCCCAGGGGGGGAGCAGTACTTC. It specifies CASSPGGEQYF. The chain couples TRBV7-9 to TRBJ2-7, with D possibly matching TRBD1 (7 bases). This CDR3 comprises 11 residues. The V end lost 5 bases, the J end lost 7 bases, and 9 bases lay between the germline ends. Per germline, CDR1 SEHNR and CDR2 FQNEAQ (reference sequence). The complete variable domain, with remaining parts taken from reference TRBV7-9 and TRBJ2-7, reads DTGVSQNPRHKITKRGQNVTFRCDPISEHNRLYWYRQTLGQGPEFLTYFQNEAQLEKSRLLSDRFSAERPKGSFSTLEIQRTEQGDSAMYLCASSPGGEQYFGPGTRLTVT.

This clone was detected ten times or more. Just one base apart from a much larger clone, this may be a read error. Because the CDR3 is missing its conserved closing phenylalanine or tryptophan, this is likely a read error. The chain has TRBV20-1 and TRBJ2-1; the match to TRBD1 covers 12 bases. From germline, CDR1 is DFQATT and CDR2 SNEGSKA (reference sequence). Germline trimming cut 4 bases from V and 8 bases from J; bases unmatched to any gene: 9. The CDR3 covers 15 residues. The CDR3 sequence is CSATTGTGGADEQFL. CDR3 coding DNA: TGCAGTGCTACAACCGGGACAGGGGGCGCGGATGAGCAGTTCCTC.

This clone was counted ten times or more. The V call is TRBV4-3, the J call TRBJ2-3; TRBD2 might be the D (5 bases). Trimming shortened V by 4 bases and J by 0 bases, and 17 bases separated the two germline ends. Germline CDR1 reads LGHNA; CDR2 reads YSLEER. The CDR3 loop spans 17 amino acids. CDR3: CASSRRGPLTSTDTQYF. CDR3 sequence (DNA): TGCGCCAGCAGCCGCCGCGGGCCATTAACTAGCACAGATACGCAGTATTTT.

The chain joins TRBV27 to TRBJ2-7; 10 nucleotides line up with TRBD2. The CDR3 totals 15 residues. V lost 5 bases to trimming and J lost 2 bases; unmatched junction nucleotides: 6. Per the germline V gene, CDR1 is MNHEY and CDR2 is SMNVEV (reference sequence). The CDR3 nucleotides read TGTGCCAGCAGTGTGGTACTAGCGGGAACCTACGAGCAGTACTTC. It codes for CASSVVLAGTYEQYF.

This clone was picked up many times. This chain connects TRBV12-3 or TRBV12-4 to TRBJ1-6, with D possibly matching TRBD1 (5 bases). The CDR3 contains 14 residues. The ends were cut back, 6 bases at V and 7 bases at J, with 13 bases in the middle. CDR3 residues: CASRQGRGNSPLHF. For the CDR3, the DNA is TGTGCCAGCAGGCAGGGTCGAGGGAATTCACCCCTCCACTTT.

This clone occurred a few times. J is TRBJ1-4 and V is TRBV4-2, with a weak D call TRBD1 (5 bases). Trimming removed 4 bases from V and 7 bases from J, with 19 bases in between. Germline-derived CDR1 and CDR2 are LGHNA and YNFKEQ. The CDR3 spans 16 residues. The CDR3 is CASSPVTGRDGEKLFF. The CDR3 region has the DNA TGTGCCAGCAGCCCAGTGACCGGCAGGGACGGTGAAAAACTGTTTTTT.

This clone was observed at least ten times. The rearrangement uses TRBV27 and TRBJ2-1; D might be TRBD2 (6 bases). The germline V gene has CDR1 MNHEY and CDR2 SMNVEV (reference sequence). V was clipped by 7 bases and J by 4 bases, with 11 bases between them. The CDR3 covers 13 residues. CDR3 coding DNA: TGTGCCAGCAAGGACTACCAGTACAATGAGCAGTTCTTC. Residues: CASKDYQYNEQFF.